A selection of T cell receptor beta chains follows, all from one sample in a study of long-term antiretroviral therapy in people with HIV. Repertoires were generated with immunoSEQ multiplex PCR, while TCRdb's copy carries only in-frame clones and drops some. Here the sample spans approximately 24,000 clones, 95% being singletons. The source was unsorted PBMCs, collected about 5 years after starting antiretroviral therapy. These receptor sequences come from a woman in her fifties or sixties with HIV. CDR3s leave out the opening cysteine and the closing phenylalanine or tryptophan. Fields, in order: J gene, V gene, CDR3 protein.

>TRBJ1-2|TRBV2
ASSERGLPYGYT
>TRBJ2-3|TRBV28
ASSLAGGGTDTQY
>TRBJ1-2|TRBV27
ASKTGDNGYT
>TRBJ2-7|TRBV28
ASNLQDRTYEQY
>TRBJ2-5|TRBV27
ASTSLPVDRGHQETQY
>TRBJ2-1|TRBV5-6
ASSPRRELRRQF
>TRBJ2-1|TRBV18
ASSPFLGGTYNEQF
>TRBJ2-7|TRBV10-1
ASSESSGRRRSEQY
>TRBJ1-1|TRBV29-1
SVTGQVNTEAF
>TRBJ1-1|TRBV4-1
ASSHLGQGNTEAF
>TRBJ2-2|TRBV7-2
ASSSRQGINTGELF
>TRBJ2-7|TRBV18
ASSLAGAGSYEQY
>TRBJ1-2|TRBV5-5
ASSLSGGNYGYT
>TRBJ1-4|TRBV4-1
ASSQPGAGNEKLF
>TRBJ2-7|TRBV19
ASRSIDGGRNEQY
>TRBJ2-7|TRBV6-5
ASIPSQGIAYEQY
>TRBJ2-6|TRBV7-9
ASSLGTANVLT
>TRBJ2-1|TRBV11-1
ASSFGGSGGTEQF
>TRBJ2-3|TRBV7-6
ASSSAFTQY
>TRBJ2-1|TRBV7-8
ASLTGATNNEQF
>TRBJ2-3|TRBV4-3
ASSPTAGQGIDTQY
>TRBJ2-6|TRBV7-2
ASSFLAGGANVLT
>TRBJ1-5|TRBV7-9
ASSLAGDYSNQPQH
>TRBJ1-1|TRBV6-5
ASRDSGFEAF
>TRBJ2-2|TRBV7-9
ASSLWIGGPGELF
>TRBJ2-3|TRBV4-2
ASSQDRGTFSHDTQY
>TRBJ2-7|TRBV18
ASSPPNQDSEQY
>TRBJ1-4|TRBV19
ASSMSSNEKLF
>TRBJ2-7|TRBV4-1
ASSQGRTGGYEQY
>TRBJ2-3|TRBV15
ATSNRDRGPDTQY
>TRBJ2-7|TRBV6-5
ASSYLASRTYEQY
>TRBJ2-5|TRBV28
ASSLFGGVQETQY
>TRBJ2-1|TRBV7-9
ASSPPEVLPYNEQF
>TRBJ2-1|TRBV19
ASSSLGVAYEQF
>TRBJ1-5|TRBV20-1
SAGWVAQH
>TRBJ2-7|TRBV27
ASRRTSGVSSYEQY
>TRBJ1-2|TRBV5-4
ASSLEGGSYGYT
>TRBJ2-7|TRBV27
ATSREMDPYEQY
>TRBJ2-1|TRBV10-3
AISPTSGRESYNEQF
>TRBJ1-2|TRBV6-6
ASSPPGGPDYGYT